This entry is about one T cell receptor (beta chain). The target antigen is unknown. Vbeta (60) and Jbeta (13) primers were used in the PCR. The table came from immunoSEQ multiplex PCR; TCRdb's copy has only in-frame clones and leaves some out. Among about 180,000 clones listed, roughly 80% were seen once. This entry is derived from a study of cytomegalovirus exposure and HLA in healthy donors. Study overall: HLA-typed donors contributed some 83 million unique TCRs, which were held in an early data release.

Study results and caveats: Researchers reported from a later analysis that most CMV-associated TCR beta chains appeared HLA-restricted. It was likely that a cluster of highly shared sequence variants was a sequencing artifact.

CDR1 LNHDA and CDR2 SQIVND come from the germline V gene (reference sequence). V was trimmed by 4 bases and J by 4 bases, leaving 16 bases between them. CDR3 size: 15 residues. The chain combines TRBV19 with TRBJ1-2; TRBD1 is a possible D gene (5 bases). Sequencing was done on a sample of PBMCs. This clonotype was obtained from a woman in her forties or fifties in good health and CMV-seronegative. CDR3 protein: CASSTGTGDLYGYTF. The CDR3 coding sequence is TGTGCCAGTAGTACGGGGACGGGGGATCTCTATGGCTACACCTTC.